A selection of T cell receptor beta chains follows, all from one sample in a study of T cells after yellow fever vaccination. From the 5' RACE reads, TCRdb called clonotypes with MiXCR, one entry per CDR3 protein. Of approximately 160,000 distinct CDR3 sequences in the sample, over 7% were seen once. The material sequenced was CD8+ T cells sorted from PBMCs, taken 45 days after the yellow fever booster vaccination. Receptors originate from a man younger than 35 who received the YFV17D yellow fever vaccine. The CDR3 runs from the conserved cysteine through the conserved F or W. A D gene is named only where the DNA matches it firmly. Where a row states a size, it is once, few, many or the class of an expanded clone; other rows omit it.

TRBJ2-7,NA,TRBV12-3/TRBV12-4,TRBD2,TGTGCCAGCAGTTTGCTAGCGGGGGGTGGGTATGAGCAGTACTTC,CASSLLAGGGYEQYF
TRBJ2-4,many,TRBV12-3/TRBV12-4,NA,TGTGCCAGCCCCGGGCCAGCTCTAGCCAAAAACATTCAGTACTTC,CASPGPALAKNIQYF
TRBJ1-3,few,TRBV7-9,NA,TGTGCCAGCTTGGGGGGTCACTCTGGAAACACCATATATTTT,CASLGGHSGNTIYF
TRBJ2-1,few,TRBV14,NA,TGTGCCAGCAGCGCGGCCGTCATTTTGTACAATGAGCAGTTCTTC,CASSAAVILYNEQFF
TRBJ2-3,NA,TRBV5-5,NA,TGTGCCAGCAGCACCGTTTGGGGAAGAACGGCAGATACGCAGTATTTT,CASSTVWGRTADTQYF
TRBJ2-2,NA,TRBV20-1,TRBD2,TGCAGTGCCCCACTAGCGGCGAACACCGGGGAGCTGTTTTTT,CSAPLAANTGELFF
TRBJ2-6,few,TRBV5-6,NA,TGTGCCAGCAGCATGACCTTACCCTCTGGGGCCAACGTCCTGACTTTC,CASSMTLPSGANVLTF
TRBJ1-5,NA,TRBV24-1,NA,TGTGCCACCAGTGAAGGGAGAGGGAATCAGCCCCAGCATTTT,CATSEGRGNQPQHF
TRBJ2-2,NA,TRBV4-1,NA,TGCGCCAGCCGCCGAACAGAGAACACCGGGGAGCTGTTTTTT,CASRRTENTGELFF
TRBJ2-5,many,TRBV20-1,TRBD2,TGCAGTGCTAGGGTGGGGGGGTTACAAGAGACCCAGTACTTC,CSARVGGLQETQYF
TRBJ1-1,many,TRBV4-2,NA,TGTGCCAGCAGCCCCGGGGGGAACACTGAAGCTTTCTTT,CASSPGGNTEAFF
TRBJ2-5,few,TRBV27,TRBD2,TGTGCCAGCAGTCCCCCGGGACTAGAGGTGACCCAGTACTTC,CASSPPGLEVTQYF
TRBJ1-6,NA,TRBV12-3/TRBV12-4,TRBD1,TGTGCCAGCAGGCACCAGGGGGACAGCCTCTATAATTCACCCCTCCACTTT,CASRHQGDSLYNSPLHF
TRBJ1-1,NA,TRBV19,NA,TGTGCCAGTACCCTTACGGGAGTAGGGAACACTGAAGCTTTCTTT,CASTLTGVGNTEAFF
TRBJ2-5,many,TRBV20-1,NA,TGCAGTGCGCGACTACTTCTGCCGGAGACCCAGTACTTC,CSARLLLPETQYF
TRBJ1-5,few,TRBV6-1,NA,TGTGCCAGCAGTGAAGGGGGGCCCTATAGCAATCAGCCCCAGCATTTT,CASSEGGPYSNQPQHF
TRBJ2-3,few,TRBV28,NA,TGTGCCAGCAACTCACCCGTGGAGTACACAGATACGCAGTATTTT,CASNSPVEYTDTQYF
TRBJ1-2,many,TRBV4-1,NA,TGCGCCAGCAGTCCCCGCAGGGAGGGCTATGGCTACACCTTC,CASSPRREGYGYTF
TRBJ2-5,NA,TRBV7-9,NA,TGTGCCAGCAGCTTCCAGGGCCTTTTAGAGACCCAGTACTTC,CASSFQGLLETQYF
TRBJ1-1,few,TRBV5-1,NA,TGCGCCAGCAGCCGAGGGGGGTACGGTCTTGGCACTGAAGCTTTCTTT,CASSRGGYGLGTEAFF
TRBJ2-2,NA,TRBV4-1,TRBD2,TGCGCCAGCAGCCTTTTCGGACTAGTCGGGGAGCTGTTTTTT,CASSLFGLVGELFF
TRBJ2-7,many,TRBV6-5,NA,TGTGCCAGCAGTTACTCCGCCGGCTACGAGCAGTACTTC,CASSYSAGYEQYF
TRBJ1-2,few,TRBV7-9,TRBD1,TGTGCCAGCAGCTCCGCGGACAGGGGGCTGAGAGGCTACACCTTC,CASSSADRGLRGYTF
TRBJ2-3,few,TRBV5-1,TRBD1,TGCGCCAGCAGCTCGAGACAGGGGGCGAGAACAGATACGCAGTATTTT,CASSSRQGARTDTQYF
TRBJ1-6,few,TRBV14,TRBD1,TGTGCCAGCAGCCAGGGACAGGGGGCGCGTTCACCCCTCCACTTT,CASSQGQGARSPLHF
TRBJ1-1,once,TRBV5-6,NA,TGTGCCAGCAGCTTGCCTAGCTGGACAGATCTTAACACTGAAGCTTTCTTT,CASSLPSWTDLNTEAFF
TRBJ1-5,few,TRBV18,NA,TGTGCCAGCTCCCCCGGAAACAATCAGCCCCAGCATTTT,CASSPGNNQPQHF
TRBJ2-7,NA,TRBV6-1,NA,TGTGCCAGCAGTGAAGGGCCCTCCTACGAGCAGTACTTC,CASSEGPSYEQYF
TRBJ2-7,few,TRBV4-1,NA,TGCGCCAGCAGCCAAGGGCTGGGGGGGCGGTACGAGCAGTACTTC,CASSQGLGGRYEQYF
TRBJ2-3,NA,TRBV12-3/TRBV12-4,TRBD2,TGTGCCAGCAGGGACCCGGTGGGGACTAGGTCTCTTGCAGATACGCAGTATTTT,CASRDPVGTRSLADTQYF
TRBJ2-6,few,TRBV7-9,NA,TGTGCCAGCAGCTTAGTGGCGGGAAGCTCTGGGGCCAACGTCCTGACTTTC,CASSLVAGSSGANVLTF
TRBJ2-1,few,TRBV7-9,TRBD2,TGTGCCAGCAGCTTCCCGGGACTAGCGCCTTCCTACAATGAGCAGTTCTTC,CASSFPGLAPSYNEQFF
TRBJ2-3,many,TRBV7-6,NA,TGTGCCAGCAGCTTATGGTCCGGAAACACAGATACGCAGTATTTT,CASSLWSGNTDTQYF
TRBJ2-6,NA,TRBV6-5,NA,TGTGCCAGCAGTTATATGTTCGGCTCTGGGGCCAACGTCCTGACTTTC,CASSYMFGSGANVLTF
TRBJ1-1,few,TRBV11-3,TRBD1,TGTGCCAGCAGCTCCTCCGGGACAGGGTTGGTCACTGAAGCTTTCTTT,CASSSSGTGLVTEAFF
TRBJ2-5,few,TRBV29-1,TRBD1,TGCAGCGTTGACCCGACAGGGGCGGAGACCCAGTACTTC,CSVDPTGAETQYF
TRBJ1-2,few,TRBV25-1,TRBD1,TGTGCCAGCAGTCCGACAGGGTACTCCTATGGCTACACCTTC,CASSPTGYSYGYTF
TRBJ1-2,NA,TRBV29-1,NA,TGCAGCGTTGAAGCGGGTTCGCAAGGCTACACCTTC,CSVEAGSQGYTF
TRBJ1-2,NA,TRBV7-9,NA,TGTGCCAGCAGCCTAGGGGACGGGGGCGCGAATGGCTACACCTTC,CASSLGDGGANGYTF
TRBJ2-1,few,TRBV6-5,NA,TGTGCCAGCAGTTACTCTCCAGGGGAGGGCAATGAGCAGTTCTTC,CASSYSPGEGNEQFF
TRBJ2-3,NA,TRBV24-1,NA,TGTGCCACCAGTGACCTAGCCGCGGATACGCAGTATTTT,CATSDLAADTQYF
TRBJ1-1,many,TRBV23-1,NA,TGCGCCAGACTCGGGGGGATGGCTTTCTTT,CARLGGMAFF
TRBJ1-1,few,TRBV12-3/TRBV12-4,NA,TGTGCCAGCACCTGGGGGGAGGGAAAAGCTTTCTTT,CASTWGEGKAFF
TRBJ1-1,NA,TRBV7-6,TRBD1,TGTGCCAGCAGCTTGGGGGGGACAGTGATTGAAGCTTTCTTT,CASSLGGTVIEAFF
TRBJ2-3,few,TRBV3-1,NA,TGTGCCAGCAGCCAAGCAGGGTTCTATTCAGTAAGCACAGATACGCAGTATTTT,CASSQAGFYSVSTDTQYF
TRBJ2-1,NA,TRBV18,NA,TGTGCCAGCTCACCACCGACAGGTGGAAGGGGCGAGCAGTTCTTC,CASSPPTGGRGEQFF
TRBJ1-3,few,TRBV6-6,NA,TGTGCCAGCCAAAATGGTGTGGGGAACACCATATATTTT,CASQNGVGNTIYF